One T cell receptor (beta chain) is described in this entry. Enrolment of Seattle patients took place during active infection, and they were followed longitudinally. In the authors' methods: Estimates of nucleated cell counts were drawn from the amplification of reference gene primers. This table comes from immunoSEQ multiplex PCR, and its TCRdb copy is limited to in-frame clones, with some not included. The V and J calls and clone size were taken over from that table, and D and trimming were inferred from the DNA. The data show fewer than 300,000 clones, 80% to 95% seen once. These data come from a study of blood T cell repertoires in COVID-19. Looking at the study overall: The United States, Italy and Spain were the sources of the acute and convalescent COVID-19 samples. From T cells, B-cell-depleted T cells, or PBMCs came the material, which was cDNA or gDNA.

The CDR3 has 15 residues. Germline V gene data show CDR1 as SGHKS and CDR2 as YYEKEE (reference sequence). With 3 bases removed from V and 1 base from J, the gap between germline ends came to 11 bases. V usage is TRBV5-5 and J usage is TRBJ1-5; TRBD1 might be the D (5 bases). The TCR originated in a person under 35 with COVID-19, enrolled during active disease. Sequenced sample: peripheral blood. The CDR3 DNA sequence: TGTGCCAGCAGCTCGGGGGATAGCAGCAATCAGCCCCAGCATTTT. Translating it yields CASSSGDSSNQPQHF.